The sequence of this T cell receptor (beta chain) was determined in a study of cytomegalovirus exposure and HLA in healthy donors (dated by TCRdb to about 2017). In the study overall: An earlier analysis of a few hundred of the donors reported over 250 Gb of sequence data and approximately 120 million unique TCR beta sequences obtained from some 170 million T cells. An early release covering over 500 HLA-typed donors comprised 250 to 350 gigabases of sequencing data and tens of millions of unique TCR sequences. Among the approximately 430 genotyped donors, around 81% belonged to the genetic ancestry cluster associated with self-reported Caucasian donors. The study was designed to test whether signatures of past pathogen exposure could be identified by cataloging public T cell receptors. The T cell repertoires of 550 to 850 subjects were profiled by immunosequencing and related to cytomegalovirus serostatus. Besides the first cohort of around 700 subjects, a separate validation cohort made up of about 120 different subjects was used. The study combined high-throughput TCR immunosequencing, statistical association of individual TCRs with disease status, and machine learning to predict cytomegalovirus infection status. A later analysis re-examined previously published TCR beta repertoires from 600 to 700 donors and added high-resolution HLA genotyping to investigate patterns of TCR occurrence. In the later analysis, no new phenotypic data were used to find candidate immune exposures; instead, reliance was placed on TCR beta sequences and their occurrence across donors. An earlier analysis of 587 of the donors used high-throughput TCR beta sequencing to judge whether each TCR beta V gene segment behaved as functional or pseudogenic. Alongside the repertoire data, information on donor age, sex, ethnicity and CMV serostatus was compiled. A later genetic analysis used genome-wide SNP genotypes for about 60% of the roughly 670 donors, treating that subset as a discovery cohort. Every discovery cohort repertoire had been produced on one sequencing platform. Class I and class II HLA loci were covered by the typing at four-digit resolution. Typing coverage differed by locus: A, B, C, DRB1 and DQB1 were typed in roughly 620-640 donors, DQA1 in about 500, DPA1 in approximately 610, and DPB1 in about 450. About five DR-DQ haplotypes were treated as single units for association and clustering because of strong linkage in the cohort. Among roughly 400 genotyped donors of the cohort, an average of around 240,000 unique TCR beta nucleotide sequences were sequenced per donor, roughly a sixth of them non-productive. The investigation overall reported the following: In vitro tests confirmed that a few of the cytomegalovirus-associated TCR beta chains recognize cytomegalovirus antigens. Because counts were too low, approximately 15 rarely observed V segments, including chromosome 9 orphons, were excluded from the earlier analysis of some 590 of the donors. In a later genetic analysis, a missense DCLRE1C variant was associated with V-gene and J-gene trimming of TCR beta chains, and the association was replicated in an independent cohort. The sequencing pipeline was judged likely to have produced a cluster of highly shared sequence variants as a technical artifact. For the cohort, immune exposure information was limited to CMV serostatus. An earlier analysis of approximately 540 of the donors showed that most TCR beta V segments appeared in productive rearrangements either about 90% or about 30% of the time, which broadly matched IMGT annotations. The authors suggested that the approach could potentially be generalized to other disease states and immunological phenotypes. In this cohort, only TCR beta chains were sequenced, and detectable features were limited by the absence of alpha or paired-chain data. Several of the top co-occurrence clusters appeared to be linked to parvovirus B19, influenza, CMV and Epstein-Barr virus, according to a later analysis. Cytomegalovirus status was reported to be diagnosed by the classifier with high specificity and sensitivity in both the original and validation cohorts. Linkage disequilibrium might explain the correlated functional status among segregating V segments, but an unknown experimental factor could not be excluded. In the study, 150 to 200 TCR beta chains were listed as associated with cytomegalovirus. According to a later genetic analysis, donors in an Asian-associated ancestry cluster had fewer N-insertions in productive TCRs than the roughly 700-donor mean. A later analysis found that HLA-associated TCR beta chains were more clonally expanded and had lower generation probabilities than equally common non-associated chains. In a later analysis, around 17,000 TCR beta sequences were associated with specific HLA alleles at a false discovery rate of 0.05. HLA typing was unavailable for some donors at each locus, so association tests used only the typed subset. Roughly uniform sequencing depth across donors was assumed in presence/absence analyses, although this assumption may not hold. In a later analysis, most CMV-associated TCR beta chains were found to appear HLA-restricted, with HLA associations seemingly driven largely by CMV exposure. According to a later analysis, TCR association rates differed among HLA loci, with DRB1 alleles showing the most associated TCRs and HLA-C alleles showing the fewest. A further reported finding was that TCR beta sequences accurately predicted the HLA-A and HLA-B alleles for most subjects in the first cohort. When HLA alleles, especially DR and DQ, strongly co-occurred, TCR associations were difficult to assign to individual alleles. Some IMGT-functional V segments, including TRBV6-2 and TRBV6-3, could not be distinguished by the 87-base-pair reads and were therefore excluded. Most TCR sequences were seen in very few donors, while some public TCRs were found in many individuals.

In total, approximately 610 healthy bone marrow donors made up the cohort. At the time of sampling, all cohort members were nominally healthy, though unrecorded immune exposures were likely present. The donor was CMV seropositive and belonged to the group of some 290 seropositive cohort members. Each donor provided a peripheral blood sample, and peripheral blood mononuclear cells were used for TCR beta sequencing. The Qiagen DNeasy Blood Extraction Kit was used to extract genomic DNA from the blood cell samples. Notes on this clone: The antigen it binds to is not known. Base-call qualities are not available, and no considerably larger clone is one nucleotide away.

The protocol used for the library was the immunoSEQ multiplex PCR assay. The multiplex PCR relied on a mix of 60 forward primers for TCR Vbeta segments and 13 reverse primers for TCR Jbeta segments. The CDR3 region of rearranged TCR beta genes was amplified from genomic DNA by a multiplex PCR assay. The amplified TCR beta libraries were sequenced on the Illumina HiSeq System as 87-base-pair reads. The paper's data handling went like this. Across the 500 to 750 repertoires, a later analysis counted about 81 million unique TCR beta chains, 9 million to 14 million of which were shared by at least two donors. A nearest-neighbor algorithm error-corrected the raw reads and collapsed the reads into unique sequences, merging closely related sequences to remove PCR and sequencing errors. Alignment of CDR3 sequences to IMGT reference sequences was used to assign V, D and J gene segments. For a sequence to be retained, a match of at least six nucleotides to both a V gene segment and a J gene segment was required. Rearrangements were classified as productive when the CDR3 lacked stop codons and remained in frame with V and J, and all other rearrangements were classified as non-productive. CDR3 was defined according to IMGT convention as the region running from the second conserved V-encoded cysteine to the conserved J-encoded phenylalanine. In an earlier analysis of 587 of the donors, sequences lacking an unambiguous match to a single V gene segment were excluded. In an earlier analysis of approximately 560 of the donors, a V segment was called functional when productive rearrangements were above 56.7%, and segregating when the standard deviation between donors exceeded 5%. To diagnose cytomegalovirus status from the catalog of TCR beta chain sequences, a statistical classification framework was built. A later analysis assigned V and J genes by comparing TCR nucleotide sequences with IMGT/GENE-DB human TR gene sequences. In a later analysis, CDR3 sequences and most-parsimonious VDJ recombination scenarios were assigned using the TCRdist pipeline. In a later analysis, each TCR beta chain was defined by its CDR3 amino acid sequence together with its V-gene family, and reads without a unique V-gene family were excluded. To address suspected cross-contamination and a sequencing artifact, a later analysis removed under 600 highly shared, low-generation-probability nucleotide sequences. In a later analysis, a clonal expansion index for each public chain was calculated from normalized within-repertoire ranks of inferred template counts. A later analysis computed generation probabilities with a VDJ recombination model fitted to out-of-frame rearrangements, and checked the results against IGoR. A later analysis scored TCR-TCR, TCR-HLA and TCR-CMV co-occurrence with hypergeometric tests, applying a repertoire-size bias correction to TCR pairs. In a later analysis, false discovery rates were estimated by permuting HLA or CMV assignments 20 times. In a later analysis, co-occurring TCRs were grouped using DBSCAN, and TCRdist sequence similarity was added for clustering within HLA-allele-positive subsets. Repertoires with fewer than 30,000 or more than 120,000 public chains, plus five repertoires with anomalous nucleotide sharing, were excluded from co-occurrence clustering. Sourced from immuneACCESS, this table was stored by TCRdb with only in-frame sequences that have V and J called. A share of the clones is absent; for the studies checked, an unresolved V gene accounts for under half, and the remainder has no known explanation. V, J and clone size reflect that table, while D and trimming were determined from the DNA. The sample data list about 140,000 clones, and about 80% of these were observed just once. The ten largest clones add up to 1.4% of the sample.

Spanning cysteine to phenylalanine, the CDR3 consists of 14 amino acids. Just CDR3 DNA is preserved here, 42 bases in frame from base 1. V ends up 6 bases short and J 5 bases short, with an unmatched junction base count of 10. CDR1 is given as SGDLS and CDR2 as YYNGEE, both from the germline V gene. The TCR originated in a man in his thirties or forties in good health and CMV-seropositive. In this chain, TRBV9 is recombined with TRBJ2-7; the junction holds 8 bases that match TRBD2. What was sequenced was PBMCs. CDR3 reads: CASNTGTRGHEQYF. DNA sequence: TGTGCCAGCAATACCGGGACTAGGGGACACGAGCAGTACTTC. Supplemented by the reference TRBV9 and TRBJ2-7 proteins around the CDR3, the complete variable domain is DSGVTQTPKHLITATGQRVTLRCSPRSGDLSVYWYQQSLDQGLQFLIQYYNGEERAKGNILERFSAQQFPDLHSELNLSSLELGDSALYFCASNTGTRGHEQYFGPGTRLTVT.